Presented here are 21 T cell receptor beta chains from one specimen sequenced in a study of neoadjuvant anti-PD-1 for oral cavity cancer. Some clones are missing from TCRdb's copy, which holds only in-frame ones; the method was immunoSEQ multiplex PCR. The sample includes some 15,000 clones, 65% to 75% seen only once; the top ten take 3% to 3.5%. Sample: PBMCs, taken before nivolumab (anti-PD-1) treatment. These receptors were taken from a person aged 40-85 years with oral cavity squamous cell carcinoma.

V is TRBV7-8 and J is TRBJ1-2, with TRBD1 as a possible D gene (6 bases). CDR1 is SGHVS, CDR2 FQNEAQ, per germline. With 5 bases removed from V and 8 bases from J, the gap between germline ends came to 18 bases. This CDR3 has 14 residues. This chain's CDR3 is CASSPETGYRGYTF. DNA of the CDR3: TGTGCCAGCAGCCCCGAGACAGGTTATAGGGGCTACACCTTC.

In DNA form, the CDR3 reads TGCGCCAGCAGCTTGGCCGGGCTAGCGGTCCAAGAGACCCAGTACTTC. Its translation is CASSLAGLAVQETQYF. The chain recombines TRBV5-1 with TRBJ2-5; 7 bases align to TRBD2. Germline V gene lookup returns CDR1 SGHRS and CDR2 YFSETQ. The J segment lost 1 base and the V segment lost 0 bases, leaving 6 bases of the junction unmatched. The CDR3 has 16 residues.

This clone was picked up one time. The chain recombines TRBV28 with TRBJ1-4, with 8 bases that match TRBD1. CDR3 length: 16 amino acids. Germline assignment: CDR1 MDHEN and CDR2 SYDVKM. Losses at the gene ends were 4 bases for V and 0 bases for J; bases not matched to a gene: 4. Here the CDR3 reads CASSSTDRATNEKLFF. CDR3 coding DNA: TGTGCCAGCAGTTCCACGGACAGGGCAACTAATGAAAAACTGTTTTTT.

The chain joins TRBV29-1 to TRBJ1-2; D ambiguous. The CDR3 runs to 12 residues. The germline CDR1 and CDR2 sequences are SQVTM and ANQGSEA. CDR3 nucleotides: TGCAGTACCCGCGTGGGATCTTGGGGCTACACCTTC. Its translation: CSTRVGSWGYTF.

The chain joins TRBV6-1 to TRBJ2-2; 7 nucleotides line up with TRBD1. Per germline, CDR1 MNHNS and CDR2 SASEGT. This CDR3 has 14 residues. Germline trimming cut 8 bases from V and 2 bases from J; bases unmatched to any gene: 5. CDR3 sequence (DNA): TGTGCCAGCCGGGCAGGGGGAAACACCGGGGAGCTGTTTTTT. Encoded protein: CASRAGGNTGELFF.

This chain joins TRBV10-3 and TRBJ1-6; possible D gene TRBD1, 5 bases. Trimming stripped 3 bases from V and 6 bases from J, with 9 bases between. CDR3 size: 14 residues. Germline assignment: CDR1 ENHRY and CDR2 SYGVKD. The CDR3 nucleotides read TGTGCCATCAGTGAAGCAGGGACTAATTCACCCCTCCACTTT. Translation gives CAISEAGTNSPLHF.

The chain recombines TRBV5-1 with TRBJ1-2; TRBD1 matches 7 bases. Germline values: CDR1 SGHRS, CDR2 YFSETQ. The trim removed 3 bases at V and 3 bases at J, leaving 2 bases unmatched. This CDR3 is built from 13 residues. The chain's CDR3 is CASSSGQHYGYTF. The CDR3 DNA reads TGCGCCAGCAGCTCGGGACAGCACTATGGCTACACCTTC.

The chain links TRBV5-4 to TRBJ2-3; 7 nucleotides align to TRBD1. After removal of 4 bases from V and 2 bases from J, the junction contained 4 bases not matched to a gene. Looked up from germline, CDR1 is SGHNT and CDR2 is YYREEE (reference sequence). This CDR3 region has 14 residues. CDR3: CASSLGQDTDTQYF. The CDR3 region has the DNA TGTGCCAGCAGCCTAGGACAGGACACAGATACGCAGTATTTT.

V gene TRBV29-1 combines with J gene TRBJ1-2; no definite D call. CDR3 length equals 18 residues. Trimming removed 5 bases at V and 8 bases at J, with 33 bases between. Germline V gives CDR1 SQVTM, CDR2 ANQGSEA. Here the CDR3 reads CSVLTSDYASPRLGGYTF. Here the CDR3 DNA reads TGCAGCGTTCTGACCTCCGACTACGCTTCCCCGCGGCTGGGGGGCTACACCTTC. The variable domain in full, with the rest retrieved from reference TRBV29-1 and TRBJ1-2, is SAVISQKPSRDICQRGTSLTIQCQVDSQVTMMFWYRQQPGQSLTLIATANQGSEATYESGFVIDKFPISRPNLTFSTLTVSNMSPEDSSIYLCSVLTSDYASPRLGGYTFGSGTRLTVV.

This chain uses TRBV5-4 with TRBJ2-7; TRBD1 aligns across 8 bases. The CDR3 spans 16 residues. Trimming took 4 bases from V and 4 from J; bases not matched to a gene: 13. Germline CDR1 SGHNT, CDR2 YYREEE (reference sequence). The CDR3 region is CASSPMAGTGFYEQYF. CDR3 coding DNA: TGTGCCAGCAGCCCAATGGCCGGGACAGGCTTTTACGAGCAGTACTTC.

The chain recombines TRBV30 with TRBJ2-5; 12 bases fit TRBD1. The V gene's germline CDR1 is GTSNPN and CDR2 SVGIG (reference sequence). V shed 1 base and J 2 bases; nucleotides not matched to a gene: 8. The CDR3 consists of 17 residues. CDR3: CAWSGGTGGARQETQYF. The CDR3 nucleotides read TGTGCCTGGAGTGGGGGGACAGGGGGCGCAAGGCAAGAGACCCAGTACTTC.

This clone has just one count. The chain carries TRBV27 and TRBJ1-1; no definite D call. Germline V gene data show CDR1 as MNHEY and CDR2 as SMNVEV (reference sequence). This CDR3 has 13 residues. Trimming stripped 5 bases from V and 3 bases from J, with 10 bases between. CDR3 bases: TGTGCCAGCAGTACCGGACCGCACACTGAAGCTTTCTTT. This sequence encodes CASSTGPHTEAFF.

The V gene is TRBV4-2, the J gene TRBJ1-3; D is ambiguous. This CDR3 comprises 15 residues. Deletions cut 1 base from V and 2 bases from J, with 9 bases between. Germline CDR1 reads LGHNA; CDR2 reads YNFKEQ. CDR3 protein: CASSQAVAPGNTIYF. The CDR3 DNA reads TGTGCCAGCAGCCAAGCGGTTGCACCTGGAAACACCATATATTTT.

The chain combines TRBV30 with TRBJ1-2; D not resolved. Germline V lookup: CDR1 GTSNPN, CDR2 SVGIG (reference sequence). With 4 bases removed from V and 5 bases from J, the gap between germline ends came to 14 bases. The CDR3 is made up of 13 amino acids. The CDR3 spells CAWKGRWVYGYTF. As DNA, the CDR3 is TGTGCCTGGAAGGGTCGGTGGGTATATGGCTACACCTTC.

The chain combines TRBV6-1 with TRBJ2-2, with 8 bases matching TRBD1. V dropped 4 bases and J dropped 7; count of bases not matched to a gene: 5. Per germline, CDR1 MNHNS and CDR2 SASEGT. The CDR3 extends over 14 amino acids. CDR3 amino acids: CASSAMTGDGELFF. CDR3 nucleotide sequence: TGTGCCAGCAGTGCCATGACAGGGGACGGGGAGCTGTTTTTT.

This clone came up a few times. This chain joins TRBV5-6 and TRBJ2-7; the D is unclear. The ends were cut back, 6 bases at V and 6 bases at J, with 13 bases in the middle. The CDR3 consists of 12 residues. The germline V gene has CDR1 SGHDT and CDR2 YYEEEE. As DNA, the CDR3 is TGTGCCAGCACAAGTCTTCGAGGCGAGCAGTACTTC. It specifies CASTSLRGEQYF.

This chain links TRBV19 with TRBJ1-1; 7 positions agree with TRBD1. The CDR3 has 16 residues. V shed 1 base, J shed 2 bases, and the junction held 7 bases outside the gene matches. Germline V gene data show CDR1 as LNHDA and CDR2 as SQIVND (reference sequence). The CDR3 bases are TGTGCCAGTAGTATAGTGCCAGGGGGACGCAACACTGAAGCTTTCTTT. This sequence encodes CASSIVPGGRNTEAFF.

This chain uses TRBV7-9 with TRBJ2-6; D is undetermined. V was shortened by 5 bases and J by 2 bases, with 1 base between the two germline ends. Looked up from germline, CDR1 is SEHNR and CDR2 is FQNEAQ (reference sequence). This CDR3 is built from 12 residues. This CDR3 reads CASSPGANVLTF. In DNA form, the CDR3 reads TGTGCCAGCAGCCCTGGGGCCAACGTCCTGACTTTC.

V gene TRBV4-1 combines with J gene TRBJ1-2; D is unresolved. The CDR3 loop spans 13 amino acids. Trimming pared 0 bases from V and 1 base from J, leaving 3 bases between. In germline, CDR1 is MGHRA, CDR2 YSYEKL. CDR3 sequence (DNA): TGCGCCAGCAGCCAAGACGGTAACTATGGCTACACCTTC. It translates to CASSQDGNYGYTF.

The chain couples TRBV20-1 to TRBJ1-1, with a weak D call TRBD1 (5 bases). The germline V gene has CDR1 DFQATT and CDR2 SNEGSKA (reference sequence). The CDR3 sequence is 10 residues long. Trimming pared 4 bases from V and 11 bases from J, leaving 11 bases between. In DNA, the CDR3 is TGCAGTGCTACCGACAGTGGTGCTTTCTTT. Residues: CSATDSGAFF.

This chain links TRBV7-3 with TRBJ1-1; the D is unclear. In germline, CDR1 is SGHTA, CDR2 FQGTGA. The CDR3 runs 13 residues. V lost 0 bases and J lost 4, with 6 bases in between. The CDR3 loop is CASSLTASTEAFF. The DNA for the CDR3 is TGTGCCAGCAGCTTAACCGCTAGCACTGAAGCTTTCTTT.